This T cell receptor (beta chain) was captured in a study of cytomegalovirus exposure and HLA in healthy donors. Study-level results: CMV serostatus was the only immune exposure information that was available. In a later analysis, DRB1 alleles had the most associated TCRs; HLA-C alleles the fewest.

V was shortened by 3 bases and J by 5 bases, with 10 bases between the two germline ends. The CDR3 covers 14 residues. CDR1 is MNHEY and CDR2 is SVGAGI in the germline V gene. With regard to this clone: The antigen is not known.

The study ran its PCR with 60 Vbeta and 13 Jbeta primers. TCRdb keeps only in-frame clones here, not all; method: immunoSEQ multiplex PCR. Counted here are approximately 60,000 clones, roughly four fifths occurring once; the ten biggest clones make up 1.6%. The sequenced sample was PBMCs. The chain couples TRBV6-5 to TRBJ1-4, with D perhaps matching TRBD1 (5 bases). This clonotype was obtained from a young man in good health and CMV-seronegative. CDR3 region: CASSYSGGNEKLFF. The CDR3 DNA reads TGTGCCAGCAGTTATTCGGGGGGAAATGAAAAACTGTTTTTT.